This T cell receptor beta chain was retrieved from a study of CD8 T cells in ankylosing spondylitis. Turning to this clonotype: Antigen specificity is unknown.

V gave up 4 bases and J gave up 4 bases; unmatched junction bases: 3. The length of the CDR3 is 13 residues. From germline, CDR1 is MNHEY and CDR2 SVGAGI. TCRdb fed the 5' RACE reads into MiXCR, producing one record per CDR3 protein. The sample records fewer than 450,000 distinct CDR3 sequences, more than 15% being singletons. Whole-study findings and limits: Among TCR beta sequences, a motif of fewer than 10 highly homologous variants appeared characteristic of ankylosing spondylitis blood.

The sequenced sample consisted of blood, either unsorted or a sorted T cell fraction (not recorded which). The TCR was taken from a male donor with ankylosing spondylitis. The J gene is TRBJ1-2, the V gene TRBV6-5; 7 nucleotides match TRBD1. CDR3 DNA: TGTGCCAGCAGTTTCGACAGGGCCTATGGCTACACCTTC. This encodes CASSFDRAYGYTF.